This T cell receptor (beta chain) was recorded in a study of T cell changes during pregnancy in multiple sclerosis. Here immunoSEQ multiplex PCR was the method, and the copy in TCRdb shows in-frame clones only, minus some. The sample has roughly 40,000 clones; approximately 92% are singletons. Germline V gives CDR1 SGHRS, CDR2 YFSETQ. Trimming took 1 base from V and 6 from J, leaving 10 bases between them. This CDR3 region has 13 residues. The table lists this clone with a count of one. This clonotype was obtained from a female donor with multiple sclerosis, enrolled in a pregnancy study. The source material was CD4+ T cells from peripheral blood mononuclear cells, sampled in the third trimester of pregnancy. The V call is TRBV5-1, the J call TRBJ1-2; D perhaps matches TRBD1 (5 bases). DNA of the CDR3: TGCGCCAGCAGCTTGTCCGGGGGTGATGGCTACACCTTC. It yields the protein CASSLSGGDGYTF.